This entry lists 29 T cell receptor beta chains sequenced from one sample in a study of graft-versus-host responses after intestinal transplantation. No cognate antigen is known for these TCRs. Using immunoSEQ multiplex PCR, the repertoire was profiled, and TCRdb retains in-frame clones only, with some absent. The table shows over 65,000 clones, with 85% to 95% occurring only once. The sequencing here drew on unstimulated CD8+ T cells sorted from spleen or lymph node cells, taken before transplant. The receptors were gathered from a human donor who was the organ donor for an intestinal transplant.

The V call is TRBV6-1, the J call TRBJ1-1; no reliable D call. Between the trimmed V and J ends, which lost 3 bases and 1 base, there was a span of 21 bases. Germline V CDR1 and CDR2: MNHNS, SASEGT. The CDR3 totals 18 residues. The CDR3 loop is CASSEFSYADKGNTEAFF. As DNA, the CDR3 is TGTGCCAGCAGTGAGTTTAGCTATGCCGACAAGGGGAACACTGAAGCTTTCTTT.

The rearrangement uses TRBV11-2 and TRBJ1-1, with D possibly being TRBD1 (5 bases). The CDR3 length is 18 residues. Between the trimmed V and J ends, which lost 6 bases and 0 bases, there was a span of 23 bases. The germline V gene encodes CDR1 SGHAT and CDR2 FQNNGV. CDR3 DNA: TGTGCCAGCAGTAGGGGAAAGCGCAGGCCAGGAATGAACACTGAAGCTTTCTTT. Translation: CASSRGKRRPGMNTEAFF.

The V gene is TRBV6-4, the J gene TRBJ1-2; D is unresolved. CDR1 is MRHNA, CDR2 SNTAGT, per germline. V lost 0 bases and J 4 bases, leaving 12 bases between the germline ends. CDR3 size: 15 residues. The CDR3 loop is CASSDSPGSSYGYTF. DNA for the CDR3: TGTGCCAGCAGTGACTCTCCAGGATCTTCCTATGGCTACACCTTC.

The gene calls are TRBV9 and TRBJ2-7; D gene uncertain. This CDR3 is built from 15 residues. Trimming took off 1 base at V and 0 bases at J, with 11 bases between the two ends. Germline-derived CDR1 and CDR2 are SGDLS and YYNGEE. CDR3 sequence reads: CASSVQPGASYEQYF. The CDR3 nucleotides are TGTGCCAGCAGCGTACAGCCGGGCGCCTCCTACGAGCAGTACTTC.

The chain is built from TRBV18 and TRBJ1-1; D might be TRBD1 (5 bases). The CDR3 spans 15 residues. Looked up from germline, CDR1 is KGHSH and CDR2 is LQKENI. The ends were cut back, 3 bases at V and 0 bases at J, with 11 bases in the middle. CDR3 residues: CASSPPAGMNTEAFF. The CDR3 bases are TGTGCCAGCTCACCTCCGGCAGGGATGAACACTGAAGCTTTCTTT.

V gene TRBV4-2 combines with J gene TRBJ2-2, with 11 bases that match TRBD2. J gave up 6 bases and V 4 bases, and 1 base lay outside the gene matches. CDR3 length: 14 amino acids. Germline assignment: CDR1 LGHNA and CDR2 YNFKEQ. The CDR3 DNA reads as TGTGCCAGCAGCCTGGGACTAGCGGCCGGGGAGCTGTTTTTT. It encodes CASSLGLAAGELFF.

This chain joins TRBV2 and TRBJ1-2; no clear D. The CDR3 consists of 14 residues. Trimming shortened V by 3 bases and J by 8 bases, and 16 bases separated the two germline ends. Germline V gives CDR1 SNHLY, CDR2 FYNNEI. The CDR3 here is CASSDGLETLGYTF. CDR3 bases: TGTGCCAGCAGTGACGGACTCGAGACTCTCGGCTACACCTTC. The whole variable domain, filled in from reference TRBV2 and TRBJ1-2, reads EPEVTQTPSHQVTQMGQEVILRCVPISNHLYFYWYRQILGQKVEFLVSFYNNEISEKSEIFDDQFSVERPDGSNFTLKIRSTKLEDSAMYFCASSDGLETLGYTFGSGTRLTVV.

The chain's CDR3 is CASPRDGSVEAFF. CDR3 coding DNA: TGTGCCAGCCCTAGGGACGGCTCGGTAGAAGCTTTCTTT. This rearrangement joins TRBV6-5 to TRBJ1-1; TRBD1 is a possible D gene (5 bases). With 8 bases removed from V and 8 bases from J, the gap between germline ends came to 18 bases. Germline values: CDR1 MNHEY, CDR2 SVGAGI. The CDR3 is made up of 13 amino acids.

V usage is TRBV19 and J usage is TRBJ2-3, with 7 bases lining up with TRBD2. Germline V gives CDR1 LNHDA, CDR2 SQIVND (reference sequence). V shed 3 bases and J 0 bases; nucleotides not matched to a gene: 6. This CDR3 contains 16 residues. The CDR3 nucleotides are TGTGCCAGTAGTATCCTAGCGGTGGCTAGCACAGATACGCAGTATTTT. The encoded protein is CASSILAVASTDTQYF. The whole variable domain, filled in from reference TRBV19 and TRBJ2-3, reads DGGITQSPKYLFRKEGQNVTLSCEQNLNHDAMYWYRQDPGQGLRLIYYSQIVNDFQKGDIAEGYSVSREKKESFPLTVTSAQKNPTAFYLCASSILAVASTDTQYFGPGTRLTVL.

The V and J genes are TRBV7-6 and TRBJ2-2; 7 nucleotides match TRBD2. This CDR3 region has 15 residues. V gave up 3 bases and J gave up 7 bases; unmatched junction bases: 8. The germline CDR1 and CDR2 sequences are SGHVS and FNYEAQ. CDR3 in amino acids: CASSFAGDFHGELFF. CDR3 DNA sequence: TGTGCCAGCAGCTTCGCGGGGGACTTCCACGGGGAGCTGTTTTTT. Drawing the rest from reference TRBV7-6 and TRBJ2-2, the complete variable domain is GAGVSQSPRYKVTKRGQDVALRCDPISGHVSLYWYRQALGQGPEFLTYFNYEAQQDKSGLPNDRFSAERPEGSISTLTIQRTEQRDSAMYRCASSFAGDFHGELFFGEGSRLTVL.

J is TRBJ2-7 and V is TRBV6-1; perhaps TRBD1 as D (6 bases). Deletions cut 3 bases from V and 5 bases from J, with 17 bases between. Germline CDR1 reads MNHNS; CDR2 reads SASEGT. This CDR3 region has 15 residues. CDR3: CASSDLLDSLHEQYF. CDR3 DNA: TGTGCCAGCAGTGATCTGTTGGACAGCCTTCACGAGCAGTACTTC.

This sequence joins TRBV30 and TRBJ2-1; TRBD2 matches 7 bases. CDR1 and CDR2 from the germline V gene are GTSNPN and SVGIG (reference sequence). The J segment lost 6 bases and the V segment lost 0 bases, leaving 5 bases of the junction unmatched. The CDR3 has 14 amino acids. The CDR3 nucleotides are TGTGCCTGGAGTGTACAAGCGGGGATCAATGAGCAGTTCTTC. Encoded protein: CAWSVQAGINEQFF.

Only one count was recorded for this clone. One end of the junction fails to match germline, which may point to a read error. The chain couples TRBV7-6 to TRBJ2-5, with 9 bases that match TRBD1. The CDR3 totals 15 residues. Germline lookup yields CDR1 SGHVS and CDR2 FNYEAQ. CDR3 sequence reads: CAGSLADRGLETQYF. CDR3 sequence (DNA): TGTGCCGGCAGCTTAGCGGACAGGGGCCTAGAGACCCAGTACTTC.

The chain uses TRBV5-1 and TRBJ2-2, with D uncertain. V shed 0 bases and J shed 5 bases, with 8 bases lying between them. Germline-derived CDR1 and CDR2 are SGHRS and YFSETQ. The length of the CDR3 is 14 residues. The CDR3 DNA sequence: TGCGCCAGCAGCTTGGCCTGGGGAACCGGGGAGCTGTTTTTT. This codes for CASSLAWGTGELFF.

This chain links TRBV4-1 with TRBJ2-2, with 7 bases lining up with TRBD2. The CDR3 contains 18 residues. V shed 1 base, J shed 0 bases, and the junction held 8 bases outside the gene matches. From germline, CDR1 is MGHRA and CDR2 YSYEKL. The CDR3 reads CASSQVTLAETNTGELFF. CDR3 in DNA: TGCGCCAGCAGCCAAGTTACGCTAGCGGAAACGAACACCGGGGAGCTGTTTTTT.

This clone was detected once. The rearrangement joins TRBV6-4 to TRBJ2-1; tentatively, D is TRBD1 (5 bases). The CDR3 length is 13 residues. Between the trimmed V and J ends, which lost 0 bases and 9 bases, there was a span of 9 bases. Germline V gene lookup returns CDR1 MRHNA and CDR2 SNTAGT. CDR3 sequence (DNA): TGTGCCAGCAGTGACTCTTGGCAGGGTGAGCAGTTCTTC. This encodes CASSDSWQGEQFF.

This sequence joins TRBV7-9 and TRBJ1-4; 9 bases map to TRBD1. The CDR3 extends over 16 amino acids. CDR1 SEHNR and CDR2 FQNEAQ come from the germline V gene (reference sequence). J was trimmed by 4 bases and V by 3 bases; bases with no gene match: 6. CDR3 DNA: TGTGCCAGCAGCTTCCGGGACAGGGCATTTAATGAAAAACTGTTTTTT. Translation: CASSFRDRAFNEKLFF. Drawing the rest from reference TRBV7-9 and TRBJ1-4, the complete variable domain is DTGVSQNPRHKITKRGQNVTFRCDPISEHNRLYWYRQTLGQGPEFLTYFQNEAQLEKSRLLSDRFSAERPKGSFSTLEIQRTEQGDSAMYLCASSFRDRAFNEKLFFGSGTQLSVL.

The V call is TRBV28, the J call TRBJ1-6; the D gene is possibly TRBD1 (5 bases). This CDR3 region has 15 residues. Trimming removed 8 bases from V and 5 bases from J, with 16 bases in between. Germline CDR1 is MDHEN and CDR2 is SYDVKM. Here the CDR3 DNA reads TGTGCCAGCCAGGGATTAGGTGGGGATAATTCACCCCTCCACTTT. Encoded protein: CASQGLGGDNSPLHF.

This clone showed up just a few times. In DNA form, the CDR3 reads TGTGCCAGCAGCCCAGGGGCGTATCAGCCCCAGCATTTT. Amino acids: CASSPGAYQPQHF. V usage is TRBV7-6 and J usage is TRBJ1-5; perhaps TRBD1 as D (6 bases). The germline CDR1 and CDR2 sequences are SGHVS and FNYEAQ. Trimming left V 5 bases short and J 5 bases short, with 10 bases between. The CDR3 is 13 residues long. Based on the CDR3 plus reference TRBV7-6 and TRBJ1-5, the full variable domain is GAGVSQSPRYKVTKRGQDVALRCDPISGHVSLYWYRQALGQGPEFLTYFNYEAQQDKSGLPNDRFSAERPEGSISTLTIQRTEQRDSAMYRCASSPGAYQPQHFGDGTRLSIL.

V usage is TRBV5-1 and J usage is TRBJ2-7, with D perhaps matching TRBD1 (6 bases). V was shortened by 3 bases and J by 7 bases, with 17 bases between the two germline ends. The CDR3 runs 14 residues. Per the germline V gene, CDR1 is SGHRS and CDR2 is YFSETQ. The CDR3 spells CASSSGQGPREQYF. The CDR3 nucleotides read TGCGCCAGCAGCTCCGGTCAGGGGCCTCGGGAGCAGTACTTC.

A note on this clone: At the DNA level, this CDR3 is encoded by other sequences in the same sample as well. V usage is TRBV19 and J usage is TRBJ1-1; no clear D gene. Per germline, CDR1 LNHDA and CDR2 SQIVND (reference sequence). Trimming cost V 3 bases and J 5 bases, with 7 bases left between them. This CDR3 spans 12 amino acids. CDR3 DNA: TGTGCCAGTAGTATCGGGATTACTGAAGCTTTCTTT. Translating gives CASSIGITEAFF.

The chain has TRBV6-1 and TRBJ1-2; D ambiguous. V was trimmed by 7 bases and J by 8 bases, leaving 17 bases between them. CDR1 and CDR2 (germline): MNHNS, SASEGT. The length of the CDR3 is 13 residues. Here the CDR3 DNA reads TGTGCCAGCATCATGACCGGCTCGAGCGGCTACACCTTC. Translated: CASIMTGSSGYTF.

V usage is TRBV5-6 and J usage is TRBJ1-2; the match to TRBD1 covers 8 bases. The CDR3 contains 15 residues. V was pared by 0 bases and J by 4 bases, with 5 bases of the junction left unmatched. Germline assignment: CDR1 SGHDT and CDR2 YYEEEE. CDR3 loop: CASSLEGQDTYGYTF. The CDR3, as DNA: TGTGCCAGCAGCTTGGAGGGACAGGATACCTATGGCTACACCTTC.

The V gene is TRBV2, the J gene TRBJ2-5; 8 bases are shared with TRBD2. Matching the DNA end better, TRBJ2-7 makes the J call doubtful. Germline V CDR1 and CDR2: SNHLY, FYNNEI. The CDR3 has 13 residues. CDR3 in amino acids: CASSRGGGYEQYF. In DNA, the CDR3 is TGTGCCAGCAGCCGGGGGGGCGGCTACGAGCAGTACTTC.

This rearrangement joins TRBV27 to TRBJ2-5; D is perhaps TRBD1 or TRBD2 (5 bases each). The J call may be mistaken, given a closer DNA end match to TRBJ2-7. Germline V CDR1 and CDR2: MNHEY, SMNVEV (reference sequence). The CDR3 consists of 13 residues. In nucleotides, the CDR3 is TGTGCCAGCAGTTGGACGGGGCTCGACGAGCAGTACTTC. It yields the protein CASSWTGLDEQYF.

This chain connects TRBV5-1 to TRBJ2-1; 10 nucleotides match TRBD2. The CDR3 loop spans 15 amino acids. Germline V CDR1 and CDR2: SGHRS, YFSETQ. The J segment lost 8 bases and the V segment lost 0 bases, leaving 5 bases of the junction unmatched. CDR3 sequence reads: CASSLGGLALDEQFF. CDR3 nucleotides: TGCGCCAGCAGCTTGGGGGGACTAGCGCTCGATGAGCAGTTCTTC.

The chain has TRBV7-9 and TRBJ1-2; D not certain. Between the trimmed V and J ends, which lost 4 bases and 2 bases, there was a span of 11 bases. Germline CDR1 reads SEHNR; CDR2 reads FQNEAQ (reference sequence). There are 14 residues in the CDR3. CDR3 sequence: CASSSPLGNYGYTF. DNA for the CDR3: TGTGCCAGCAGCTCCCCACTCGGAAACTATGGCTACACCTTC.

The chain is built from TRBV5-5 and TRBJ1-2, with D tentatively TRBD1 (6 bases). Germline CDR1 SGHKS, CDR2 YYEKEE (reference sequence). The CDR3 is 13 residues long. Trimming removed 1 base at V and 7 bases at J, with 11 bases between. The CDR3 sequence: CASSLSGVGGYTF. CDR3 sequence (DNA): TGTGCCAGCAGCTTGTCAGGGGTTGGTGGCTACACCTTC.

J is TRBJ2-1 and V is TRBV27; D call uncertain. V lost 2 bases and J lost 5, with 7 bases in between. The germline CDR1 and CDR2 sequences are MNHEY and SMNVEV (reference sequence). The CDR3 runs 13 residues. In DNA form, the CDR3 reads TGTGCCAGCAGTTTAAATGCGGACAATGAGCAGTTCTTC. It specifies CASSLNADNEQFF.